Listed below are T cell receptor beta chains from one sample, sequenced in a study of early T cells in non-severe SARS-CoV-2 infection. TCRdb reprocessed the 5' RACE reads via MiXCR and lists one record per CDR3 protein. Here the sample spans more than 90,000 distinct CDR3 sequences, less than 15% being singletons. The sequenced sample consisted of whole blood. These receptor sequences come from an adult who was a healthcare worker with PCR-confirmed SARS-CoV-2 infection or an uninfected control (not recorded which). Both conserved end residues are part of each CDR3.

v_gene,j_gene,CDR3aa
TRBV11-2,TRBJ1-4,CASSRTGTVRSNEKLFF
TRBV28,TRBJ2-7,CASTGFGGRDYEQYF
TRBV28,TRBJ2-5,CASSLGTHQETQYF
TRBV18,TRBJ1-1,CASSPLGEVTEAFF
TRBV4-1,TRBJ1-1,CASSQEKRAGAFF
TRBV7-3,TRBJ2-2,CASSLESGTGELFF
TRBV11-2,TRBJ1-2,CASSPSLNYGYTF
TRBV20-1,TRBJ2-1,CSACTAGGPHNEQFF
TRBV6-8,TRBJ1-5,CASSYRDSQGAWNQPQHF
TRBV20-1,TRBJ2-7,CSARVGSSLSYEQYF
TRBV6-5,TRBJ1-2,CASRGVNSNGYTF
TRBV12-3/TRBV12-4,TRBJ1-3,CASSSEVKAQAGNTIYF
TRBV4-1,TRBJ2-1,CASSHYNEQFF
TRBV9,TRBJ2-3,CASSVVGNAGTDTQYF
TRBV28,TRBJ1-3,CASSYQGASGNTIYF
TRBV27,TRBJ2-5,CASSMGQQETQYF
TRBV20-1,TRBJ1-4,CSASRGGNNEKLFF
TRBV4-2,TRBJ1-2,CASSQGSNPEGNGYTF
TRBV18,TRBJ2-2,CASSPTRTELTGELFF
TRBV20-1,TRBJ1-1,CSARSLDRGMNTEAFF
TRBV4-1,TRBJ2-1,CASSQGHQRGTYNEQFF
TRBV20-1,TRBJ2-3,CSASPPTGRPTDTQYF
TRBV27,TRBJ2-7,CASSSGDSLRNEQYF
TRBV4-1,TRBJ2-3,CASSQGRGLPTDTQYF
TRBV6-2/TRBV6-3,TRBJ2-7,CASSYSTTGHHEQYF
TRBV20-1,TRBJ2-3,CSARDRLAGTETDTQYF
TRBV6-5,TRBJ1-1,CASSDRGSMNTEAFF
TRBV27,TRBJ2-6,CASGQSSGANVLTF
TRBV3-1,TRBJ1-1,CASSQAFGTGVTEAFF
TRBV28,TRBJ2-3,CASRLGGGVADTQYF
TRBV20-1,TRBJ2-6,CSARDGGQGRSGANVLTF
TRBV7-8,TRBJ1-4,CASSQDIPPRGEKLFF
TRBV29-1,TRBJ2-1,CSVEEGAGRSYNEQFF
TRBV12-3/TRBV12-4,TRBJ1-6,CASRSGQGANSPLHF
TRBV27,TRBJ2-1,CASTLAGTAYNEQFF
TRBV28,TRBJ2-2,CASIDRGTGELFF
TRBV2,TRBJ2-3,CASSAGASGEPSTDTQYF
TRBV20-1,TRBJ1-3,CSARGGNTIYF
TRBV29-1,TRBJ1-1,CSVELTGVPEAFF
TRBV5-1,TRBJ1-6,CASSLGGGSSYNSPLHF
TRBV12-3/TRBV12-4,TRBJ1-1,CASSLIGTRQRAFF
TRBV5-1,TRBJ1-1,CASSWAGGTETEAFF
TRBV5-1,TRBJ1-1,CASRYTGGVGLTEAFF
TRBV29-1,TRBJ1-3,CSVDGQGRNTIYF
TRBV7-2,TRBJ2-1,CASSRNVHNEQFF
TRBV4-1,TRBJ2-5,CASSQAASDPRVETQYF
TRBV5-5,TRBJ1-1,CASSLYTEAFF
TRBV28,TRBJ1-1,CASSRGLTWDTEAFF